A selection of T cell receptor beta chains follows, all from one sample in a study of shared clonotypes between healthy human individuals. Clones were read by immunoSEQ multiplex PCR, and TCRdb kept only the in-frame ones, dropping some. The profile covers over 1.5 million clones, with 95% to 99% appearing a single time and about 0.45% taken by the ten largest. The sample comprised naive CD4+ T cells sorted from blood. The receptors stem from a man between 25 and 39 years old in good health. The CDR3 runs from the conserved cysteine through the conserved F or W. Each record gives: D gene, J gene, V gene, clone size, CDR3 protein, CDR3 DNA. The D gene is left open where the match is weak. Clone size, where shown, is once, few, many, or a class for clones that have expanded.

>-|TRBJ2-5|TRBV19|-
CASRQERAQYF
TGTGCCAGTAGACAGGAACGGGCCCAGTACTTC
>TRBD1|TRBJ1-2|TRBV29-1|-
CSAREGQGLYTF
TGCAGCGCCCGGGAGGGACAGGGCTTGTACACCTTC
>-|TRBJ2-7|TRBV7-9|-
CASSFNTGNYEQYF
TGTGCCAGCAGCTTCAACACCGGTAATTACGAGCAGTACTTC
>TRBD2|TRBJ2-3|TRBV6-1|-
CASRTIAGSTDTQYF
TGTGCCAGCAGAACAATAGCGGGTAGCACAGATACGCAGTATTTT
>TRBD2|TRBJ2-7|TRBV10-1|-
CASSGGTGTRIYEQYF
TGCGCCAGCAGTGGGGGGACCGGGACTAGGATCTACGAGCAGTACTTC
>TRBD2|TRBJ2-7|TRBV5-1|-
CASSLTSGTPEQYF
TGCGCCAGCAGCTTGACTAGCGGGACGCCCGAGCAGTACTTC
>TRBD2|TRBJ2-7|TRBV5-4|-
CASSLGLTSGRVIEQYF
TGTGCCAGCAGTTTGGGTTTGACTAGCGGGAGGGTTATCGAGCAGTACTTC
>TRBD2|TRBJ2-3|TRBV28|-
CASSLYRLAGGTADTQYF
TGTGCCAGCAGTTTATACCGACTAGCGGGGGGGACGGCGGATACGCAGTATTTT
>TRBD1|TRBJ1-5|TRBV5-4|-
CASSLAGTGNQPQHF
TGTGCCAGCAGCTTGGCCGGGACAGGCAATCAGCCCCAGCATTTT
>-|TRBJ2-2|TRBV4-3|-
CASSSGTGANTGELFF
TGCGCCAGCAGCTCGGGTACAGGCGCGAACACCGGGGAGCTGTTTTTT
>-|TRBJ2-7|TRBV28|-
CASSFSGFYEQYF
TGTGCCAGCAGCTTTTCGGGCTTTTACGAGCAGTACTTC
>TRBD1|TRBJ2-7|TRBV10-3|-
CATGDRESSYEQYF
TGTGCCACCGGAGACAGGGAATCGTCCTACGAGCAGTACTTC
>-|TRBJ2-1|TRBV7-7|few
CATRQGGEQFF
TGTGCTACTCGGCAAGGGGGTGAGCAGTTCTTC
>-|TRBJ1-1|TRBV29-1|-
CSVGGDITEAFF
TGCAGCGTTGGAGGGGATATCACTGAAGCTTTCTTT
>TRBD1|TRBJ2-3|TRBV6-5|-
CASSSGTGRLNTQYF
TGTGCCAGCAGCTCCGGGACAGGGAGGTTGAATACGCAGTATTTT
>-|TRBJ2-5|TRBV9|-
CASSVSGQIQETQYF
TGTGCCAGCAGCGTAAGCGGGCAGATCCAAGAGACCCAGTACTTC
>TRBD2|TRBJ2-3|TRBV5-1|-
CASSLPRAGTSASDTQYF
TGCGCCAGCAGCTTGCCTCGCGCTGGGACTAGCGCCTCAGATACGCAGTATTTT
>-|TRBJ1-4|TRBV5-4|-
CASSRGGVDEKLFF
TGTGCCAGCAGCCGAGGGGGGGTGGACGAAAAACTGTTTTTT
>-|TRBJ2-7|TRBV30|-
CAWRQWTEQYF
TGTGCCTGGAGGCAGTGGACCGAGCAGTACTTC
>TRBD2|TRBJ2-3|TRBV7-3|-
CASSRLASSTDTQYF
TGTGCCAGCAGCCGACTAGCCTCCAGCACAGATACGCAGTATTTT
>-|TRBJ1-5|TRBV18|-
CASSPVVGLPQHF
TGTGCCAGCTCACCGGTGGTTGGTTTGCCCCAGCATTTT
>-|TRBJ2-3|TRBV4-1|once
CASSQAGFTDTQYF
TGCGCCAGCAGCCAAGCGGGGTTCACAGATACGCAGTATTTT